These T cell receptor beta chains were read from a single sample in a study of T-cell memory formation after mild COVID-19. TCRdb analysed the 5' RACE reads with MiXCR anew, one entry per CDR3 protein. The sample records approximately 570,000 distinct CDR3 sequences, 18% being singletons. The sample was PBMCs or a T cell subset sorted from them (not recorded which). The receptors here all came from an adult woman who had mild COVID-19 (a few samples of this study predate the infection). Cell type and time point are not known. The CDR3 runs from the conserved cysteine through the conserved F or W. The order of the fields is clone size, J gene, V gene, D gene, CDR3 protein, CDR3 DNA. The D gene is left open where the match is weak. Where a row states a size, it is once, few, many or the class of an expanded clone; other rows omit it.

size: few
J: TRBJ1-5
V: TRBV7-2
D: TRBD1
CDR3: CASSPRDRASQPQHF
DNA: TGTGCCAGCAGCCCCCGGGACAGGGCGAGCCAGCCCCAGCATTTT

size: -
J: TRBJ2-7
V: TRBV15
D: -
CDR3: CATSRELGNYEQYF
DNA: TGTGCCACCAGCAGAGAGCTTGGGAACTACGAGCAGTACTTC

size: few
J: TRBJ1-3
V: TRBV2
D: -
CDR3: CASKTNAANTIYF
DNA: TGTGCCAGCAAAACCAATGCTGCCAACACCATATATTTT

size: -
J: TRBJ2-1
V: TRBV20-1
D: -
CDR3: CSVPDWYNEQFF
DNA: TGCAGTGTTCCGGACTGGTACAATGAGCAGTTCTTC

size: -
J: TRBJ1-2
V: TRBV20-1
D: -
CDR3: CSAPRDGYTF
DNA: TGCAGTGCACCCAGGGATGGCTACACCTTC

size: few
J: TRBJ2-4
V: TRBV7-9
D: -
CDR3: CATSGAKNIQYF
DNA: TGTGCCACCTCTGGGGCCAAAAACATTCAGTACTTC

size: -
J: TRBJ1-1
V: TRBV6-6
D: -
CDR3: CASSYGSTEAFF
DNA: TGTGCCAGCAGTTACGGATCCACTGAAGCTTTCTTT

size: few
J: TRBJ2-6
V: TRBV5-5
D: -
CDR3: CASSLWFAPSSGANVLTF
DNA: TGTGCCAGCAGCTTGTGGTTCGCCCCCAGCTCCGGGGCCAACGTCCTGACTTTC

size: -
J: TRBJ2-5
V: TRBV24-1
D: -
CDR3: CATGIGERETQYF
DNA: TGTGCCACTGGGATCGGCGAGCGGGAGACCCAGTACTTC

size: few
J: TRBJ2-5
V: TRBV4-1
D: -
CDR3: CASSQAGVHETQYF
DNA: TGCGCCAGCAGCCAAGCGGGTGTACACGAGACCCAGTACTTC

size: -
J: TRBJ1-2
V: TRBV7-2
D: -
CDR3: CAESGGPANYGYTF
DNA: TGTGCCGAGTCGGGGGGCCCAGCTAACTATGGCTACACCTTC

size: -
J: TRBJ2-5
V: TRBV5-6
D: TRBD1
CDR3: CASSPWDRGEGTQYF
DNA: TGTGCCAGCAGCCCCTGGGACAGGGGAGAAGGGACCCAGTACTTC

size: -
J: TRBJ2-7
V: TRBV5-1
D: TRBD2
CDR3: CASSLARGAGASYEQYF
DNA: TGCGCCAGCAGCTTGGCGAGGGGAGCGGGAGCCTCCTACGAGCAGTACTTC

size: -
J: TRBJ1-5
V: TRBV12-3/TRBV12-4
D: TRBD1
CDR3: CASSSGTEVNQPQHF
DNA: TGTGCCAGCAGTTCCGGGACAGAGGTTAATCAGCCCCAGCATTTT

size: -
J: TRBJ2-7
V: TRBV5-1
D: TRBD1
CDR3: CASGLTGGWYEQYF
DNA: TGCGCCAGCGGCTTGACAGGGGGCTGGTACGAGCAGTACTTC

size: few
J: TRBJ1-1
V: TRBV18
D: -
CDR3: CASSPDSLNTEAFF
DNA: TGTGCCAGCTCACCCGACTCCCTGAACACTGAAGCTTTCTTT

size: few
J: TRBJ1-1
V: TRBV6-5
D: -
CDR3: CASSYWTGREAFF
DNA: TGTGCCAGCAGTTACTGGACGGGAAGAGAAGCTTTCTTT

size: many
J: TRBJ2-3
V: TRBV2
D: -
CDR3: CASSKRTAGTDTQYF
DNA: TGTGCCAGCAGCAAACGGACAGCCGGCACAGATACGCAGTATTTT

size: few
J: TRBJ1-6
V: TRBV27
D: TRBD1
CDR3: CASSFEGQINSPLHF
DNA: TGTGCCAGCAGTTTCGAGGGACAGATTAATTCACCCCTCCACTTT

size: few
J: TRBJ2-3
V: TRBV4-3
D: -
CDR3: CASSQDHISSDTQYF
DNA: TGCGCCAGCAGCCAAGATCATATCTCTTCCGATACGCAGTATTTT

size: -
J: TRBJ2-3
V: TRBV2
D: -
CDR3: CASSNPGEDTDTQYF
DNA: TGTGCCAGCTCAAACCCGGGAGAAGACACAGATACGCAGTATTTT

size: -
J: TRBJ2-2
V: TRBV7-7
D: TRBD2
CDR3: CASSGEGTGELFF
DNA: TGTGCTAGCAGCGGGGAGGGGACCGGGGAGCTGTTTTTT

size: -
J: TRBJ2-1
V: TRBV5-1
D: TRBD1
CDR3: CASSHGTGGPEQFF
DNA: TGCGCCAGCAGCCACGGGACAGGGGGCCCTGAGCAGTTCTTC

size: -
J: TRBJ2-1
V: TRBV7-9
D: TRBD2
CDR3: CASSLVAGVLTDEQFF
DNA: TGTGCCAGCAGCTTAGTGGCGGGAGTGCTAACGGATGAGCAGTTCTTC

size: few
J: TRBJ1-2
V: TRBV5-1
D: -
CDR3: CASSSGGGANYGYTF
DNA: TGCGCCAGCAGCTCCGGCGGGGGAGCCAACTATGGCTACACCTTC

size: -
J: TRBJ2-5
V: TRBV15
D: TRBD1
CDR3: CATSRDRTGETQYF
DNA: TGTGCCACCAGCAGGGACAGGACGGGAGAGACCCAGTACTTC

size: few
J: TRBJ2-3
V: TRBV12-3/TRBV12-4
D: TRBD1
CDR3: CASSRDSRRGGTDTQYF
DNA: TGTGCCAGCAGTCGGGACAGCCGTCGTGGGGGCACAGATACGCAGTATTTT

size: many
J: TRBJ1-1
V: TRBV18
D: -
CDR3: CASSRQSTNTEAFF
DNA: TGTGCCAGCTCCCGACAGTCTACGAACACTGAAGCTTTCTTT

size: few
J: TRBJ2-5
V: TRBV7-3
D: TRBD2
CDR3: CASSLRSGRRETQYF
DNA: TGTGCCAGCAGCTTACGGAGCGGGAGAAGAGAGACCCAGTACTTC

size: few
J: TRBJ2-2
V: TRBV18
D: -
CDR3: CATLRRDGGELFF
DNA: TGTGCCACCCTCCGCCGGGACGGCGGGGAGCTGTTTTTT

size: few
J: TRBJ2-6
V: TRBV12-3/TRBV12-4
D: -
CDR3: CASSLVGNGANVLTF
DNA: TGTGCCAGCAGTTTGGTGGGGAATGGGGCCAACGTCCTGACTTTC

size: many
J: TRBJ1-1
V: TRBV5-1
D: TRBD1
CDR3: CASSRGTGFELRTEAFF
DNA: TGCGCCAGCAGCCGGGGGACAGGGTTTGAGTTACGTACTGAAGCTTTCTTT

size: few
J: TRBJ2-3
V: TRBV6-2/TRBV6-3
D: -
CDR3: CASSYPPDTQYF
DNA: TGTGCCAGCAGTTACCCCCCAGATACGCAGTATTTT

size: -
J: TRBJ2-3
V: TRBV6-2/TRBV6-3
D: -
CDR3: CASSRGLSTDTQYF
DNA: TGTGCCAGCAGTAGGGGACTCAGCACAGATACGCAGTATTTT

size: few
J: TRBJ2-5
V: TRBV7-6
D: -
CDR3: CASSLESKSRQAQYF
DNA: TGTGCCAGCAGCTTAGAGTCGAAGAGCCGCCAGGCCCAGTACTTC

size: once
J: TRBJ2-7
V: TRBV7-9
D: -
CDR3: CASSPGTFTEQYF
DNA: TGTGCCAGCAGTCCCGGGACATTCACCGAGCAGTACTTC

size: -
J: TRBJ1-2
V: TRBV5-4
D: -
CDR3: CASSRPRAFYGYTF
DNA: TGTGCCAGCAGCCGCCCACGTGCTTTCTATGGCTACACCTTC

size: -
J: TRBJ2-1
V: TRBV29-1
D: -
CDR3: CSASGTAEQFF
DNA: TGCAGCGCCTCCGGGACGGCCGAGCAGTTCTTC

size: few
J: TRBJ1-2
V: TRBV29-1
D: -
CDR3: CSVILRDIGYTF
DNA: TGCAGCGTTATACTCCGGGACATCGGCTACACCTTC

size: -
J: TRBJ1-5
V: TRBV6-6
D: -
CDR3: CASSQQGRGQPQHF
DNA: TGTGCCAGCAGCCAACAGGGCCGCGGTCAGCCCCAGCATTTT

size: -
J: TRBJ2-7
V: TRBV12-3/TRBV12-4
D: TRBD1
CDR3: CASSLDGQGYEQYF
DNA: TGTGCCAGCAGTTTAGATGGACAGGGCTACGAGCAGTACTTC

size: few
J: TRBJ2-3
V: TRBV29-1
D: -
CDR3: CSVEGTLSATDTQYF
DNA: TGCAGCGTTGAAGGGACCCTAAGTGCCACAGATACGCAGTATTTT

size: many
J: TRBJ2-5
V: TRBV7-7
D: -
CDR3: CATSVGAEETQYF
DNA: TGTGCCACCTCAGTAGGGGCCGAAGAGACCCAGTACTTC

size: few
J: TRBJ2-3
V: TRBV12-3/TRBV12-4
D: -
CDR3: CASSWNQGRGTDTQYF
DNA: TGTGCCAGCAGTTGGAACCAGGGGCGGGGGACAGATACGCAGTATTTT

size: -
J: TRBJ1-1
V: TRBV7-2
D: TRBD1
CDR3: CASSPRGRKAFF
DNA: TGTGCCAGCAGTCCAAGGGGGCGGAAAGCTTTCTTT

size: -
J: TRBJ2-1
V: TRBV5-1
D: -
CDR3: CASSLGGGEIGEQFF
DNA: TGCGCCAGCAGCTTGGGGGGGGGCGAGATCGGGGAGCAGTTCTTC

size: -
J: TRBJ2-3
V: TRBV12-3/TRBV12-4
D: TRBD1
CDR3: CASRRRTGTGGTDTQYF
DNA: TGTGCCAGCAGGCGAAGAACCGGGACAGGGGGCACAGATACGCAGTATTTT

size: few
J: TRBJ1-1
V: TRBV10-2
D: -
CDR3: CASSESARSEAFF
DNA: TGCGCCAGCAGTGAGTCGGCCCGATCTGAAGCTTTCTTT

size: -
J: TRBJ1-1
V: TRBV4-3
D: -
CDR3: CASSQDTVRNTEAFF
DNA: TGCGCCAGCAGCCAAGACACAGTCCGGAACACTGAAGCTTTCTTT

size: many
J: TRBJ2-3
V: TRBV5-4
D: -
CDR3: CASSPRDSTDTQYF
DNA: TGTGCCAGCAGCCCCCGGGACAGCACAGATACGCAGTATTTT

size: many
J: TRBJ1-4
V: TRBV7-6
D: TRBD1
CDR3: CASSLTGVNEKLFF
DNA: TGTGCCAGCAGCTTGACAGGGGTTAATGAAAAACTGTTTTTT

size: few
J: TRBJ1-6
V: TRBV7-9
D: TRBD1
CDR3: CASSSVPGQAWPLHF
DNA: TGTGCCAGCAGCTCGGTCCCGGGACAGGCCTGGCCCCTCCACTTT

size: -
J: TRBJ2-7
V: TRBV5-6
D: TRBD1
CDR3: CASSIWGQGTAYEQYF
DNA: TGTGCCAGCAGTATTTGGGGACAGGGGACTGCCTACGAGCAGTACTTC

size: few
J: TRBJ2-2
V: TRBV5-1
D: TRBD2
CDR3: CASSLATRTSGGRPRTGELFF
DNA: TGCGCCAGCAGCTTGGCAACTAGGACTAGCGGGGGGCGCCCTAGGACCGGGGAGCTGTTTTTT